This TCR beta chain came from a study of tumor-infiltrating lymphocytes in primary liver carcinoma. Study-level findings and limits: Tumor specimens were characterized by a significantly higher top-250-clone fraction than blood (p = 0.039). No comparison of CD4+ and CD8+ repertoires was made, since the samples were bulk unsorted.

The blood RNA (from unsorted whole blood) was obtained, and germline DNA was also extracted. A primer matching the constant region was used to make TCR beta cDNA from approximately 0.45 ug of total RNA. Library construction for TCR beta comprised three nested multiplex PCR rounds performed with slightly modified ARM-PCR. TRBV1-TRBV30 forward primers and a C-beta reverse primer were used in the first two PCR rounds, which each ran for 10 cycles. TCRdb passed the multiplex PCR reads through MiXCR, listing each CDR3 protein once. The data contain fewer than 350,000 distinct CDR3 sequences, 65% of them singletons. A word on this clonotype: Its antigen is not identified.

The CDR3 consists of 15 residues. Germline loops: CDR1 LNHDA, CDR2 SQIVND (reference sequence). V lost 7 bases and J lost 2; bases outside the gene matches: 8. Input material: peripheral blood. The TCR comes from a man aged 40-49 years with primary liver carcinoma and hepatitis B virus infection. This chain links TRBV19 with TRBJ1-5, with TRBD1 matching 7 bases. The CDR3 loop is CASNLDRAGNQPQHF. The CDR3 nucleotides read TGTGCCAGTAACCTCGACAGGGCCGGCAATCAGCCCCAGCATTTT.